Below, 5 T cell receptor beta chains from the same sample are listed, as sequenced in a study of T-cell memory formation after mild COVID-19. TCRdb reprocessed the 5' RACE reads with MiXCR, giving one entry per CDR3 protein. The sample shows approximately 500,000 distinct CDR3 sequences, approximately 25% of them seen only once. Sequencing was carried out using PBMCs or a T cell subset sorted from them (not recorded which). These receptors were obtained from an adult woman who had mild COVID-19 (a few samples of this study predate the infection). Cell type and time point are not known.

This clonotype was observed many times. The chain couples TRBV7-2 to TRBJ1-2; D not resolved. CDR3 length: 14 amino acids. V lost 2 bases and J lost 6, with 13 bases in between. The germline V gene encodes CDR1 SGHTA and CDR2 FQGNSA. The CDR3 sequence: CASSLNRGGHGYTF. CDR3 bases: TGTGCCAGCAGCTTAAACCGTGGCGGACATGGCTACACCTTC.

V usage is TRBV27 and J usage is TRBJ2-3; TRBD1 is a possible D gene (5 bases). Germline CDR1 reads MNHEY; CDR2 reads SMNVEV (reference sequence). Trimming cost V 6 bases and J 10 bases, with 11 bases left between them. The CDR3 is 11 residues long. The CDR3 region is CASSQGPSQYF. CDR3 DNA sequence: TGTGCCAGCAGCCAGGGTCCCTCGCAGTATTTT.

The rearrangement joins TRBV5-1 to TRBJ1-2; 10 bases line up with TRBD1. The CDR3 length is 14 residues. Germline V gene sequence: CDR1 SGHRS, CDR2 YFSETQ. After removal of 4 bases from V and 4 bases from J, the junction contained 4 bases not matched to a gene. As DNA, the CDR3 is TGCGCCAGCAGCGTAGGACAGGGGGTCTATGGCTACACCTTC. Amino acid sequence: CASSVGQGVYGYTF. The whole variable domain, remainder taken from reference TRBV5-1 and TRBJ1-2, is KAGVTQTPRYLIKTRGQQVTLSCSPISGHRSVSWYQQTPGQGLQFLFEYFSETQRNKGNFPGRFSGRQFSNSRSEMNVSTLELGDSALYLCASSVGQGVYGYTFGSGTRLTVV.

In this sample, this clonotype turned up a few times. This sequence joins TRBV12-3 or TRBV12-4 and TRBJ2-7, with D perhaps TRBD1 (5 bases). Trimming left V 4 bases short and J 2 bases short, with 15 bases between. This CDR3 contains 15 residues. The DNA for the CDR3 is TGTGCCAGCAGTTCAACCTATGACAGCCCCTACGAGCAGTACTTC. Residues: CASSSTYDSPYEQYF.

This clonotype was counted a few times. This chain uses TRBV6-5 with TRBJ1-1; D gene unclear. Germline CDR1 MNHEY, CDR2 SVGAGI. Between the trimmed V and J ends, which lost 3 bases and 6 bases, there was a span of 14 bases. The CDR3 has 14 amino acids. CDR3: CASSYTWGIAEAFF. The CDR3 nucleotides read TGTGCCAGCAGTTATACGTGGGGAATCGCTGAAGCTTTCTTT.